One sample yielded the 4 T cell receptor beta chains listed below, sequenced in a study of cytomegalovirus exposure and HLA in healthy donors. Primers for the PCR totalled 60 Vbeta and 13 Jbeta. Clones were sequenced by immunoSEQ multiplex PCR, and TCRdb holds only the in-frame ones, with some missing. The sample gives under 200,000 clones, approximately 86% of which show up once; more than 1% is in the top ten. Sequencing was carried out using PBMCs. The receptor source for this set is a boy aged 2 to 10 in good health and CMV-seronegative.

The chain employs TRBV28 and TRBJ1-2, with 8 bases that match TRBD1. This CDR3 region has 14 residues. CDR1 and CDR2 (germline): MDHEN, SYDVKM. J gave up 0 bases and V 6 bases, and 3 bases lay outside the gene matches. In DNA form, the CDR3 reads TGTGCCAGCAGAACAGGGGGAGCTAACTATGGCTACACCTTC. As protein: CASRTGGANYGYTF.

The rearrangement joins TRBV4-1 to TRBJ2-1, with D maybe TRBD1 (6 bases). The germline gives CDR1 MGHRA, CDR2 YSYEKL. V was trimmed by 1 base and J by 6 bases, leaving 19 bases between them. The CDR3 consists of 17 residues. CDR3 sequence: CASSQGWGPTSGNEQFF. In nucleotides, the CDR3 is TGCGCCAGCAGCCAAGGTTGGGGGCCCACGAGCGGCAATGAGCAGTTCTTC.

The chain recombines TRBV28 with TRBJ1-6; D remains unclear. V lost 6 bases and J 9 bases, leaving 15 bases between the germline ends. Germline CDR1 is MDHEN and CDR2 is SYDVKM. There are 14 residues in the CDR3. CDR3 in amino acids: CASSQPGGPSPLHF. CDR3 sequence (DNA): TGTGCCAGCAGCCAGCCCGGAGGTCCTTCACCCCTCCACTTT.

This chain links TRBV4-2 with TRBJ1-3; no firm D call. The CDR3 is 14 residues long. The germline V gene has CDR1 LGHNA and CDR2 YNFKEQ. With 4 bases removed from V and 0 bases from J, the gap between germline ends came to 7 bases. The CDR3 DNA reads TGTGCCAGCAGCCGGAGCGACTCTGGAAACACCATATATTTT. Its protein is CASSRSDSGNTIYF.